Sequencing of this T cell receptor (beta chain) was carried out in a study of cytomegalovirus exposure and HLA in healthy donors. Across the study: Assignment to the Caucasian-associated ancestry cluster applied to about 80% of the approximately 360 genotyped donors. Study outcomes and limitations: Altogether, more than 150 TCR beta chains were recorded as cytomegalovirus-associated.

CDR3 length equals 19 residues. V lost 4 bases to trimming and J lost 0 bases, with 20 bases between them. From germline, CDR1 is SGHTS and CDR2 YDEGEE. PCR was performed using 60 Vbeta and 13 Jbeta primers. Profiling relied on immunoSEQ multiplex PCR, and the TCRdb table lists in-frame clones only, not all of them. The data contain tens of thousands of clones, around 10% of them singletons. Regarding this clone: Its antigen is not known.

The V call is TRBV5-8, the J call TRBJ2-6, with D maybe TRBD2 (5 bases). The clonotype was recovered from a man in his sixties in good health and CMV-seropositive. The material sequenced was PBMCs. In DNA, the CDR3 is TGTGCCAGCAGCGAGTCGGGGTTCCCCCTCGTCTCTGGGGCCAACGTCCTGACTTTC. It specifies CASSESGFPLVSGANVLTF.